The 18 T cell receptor beta chains in this list originate from one sample, sequenced in a study of blood T cell repertoires in COVID-19. Profiling relied on immunoSEQ multiplex PCR, and the TCRdb table lists in-frame clones only, not all of them. The sample consists of around 80,000 clones, roughly 80% of them appearing once. The specimen was peripheral blood. These receptors came from a human donor in a cohort sampled during active COVID-19.

The rearrangement uses TRBV5-1 and TRBJ2-7, with 12 bases lining up with TRBD1. The CDR3 spans 14 residues. V was pared by 5 bases and J by 7 bases, with 7 bases of the junction left unmatched. Germline V gene sequence: CDR1 SGHRS, CDR2 YFSETQ. The DNA of the CDR3 is TGCGCCAGCAGTCGGGACAGGGGGCGCCGAGAGCAGTACTTC. Its protein is CASSRDRGRREQYF.

This rearrangement joins TRBV7-8 to TRBJ2-4, with TRBD2 matching 7 bases. Germline V gene sequence: CDR1 SGHVS, CDR2 FQNEAQ. The V and J ends lost 0 bases and 9 bases, in that order; junction bases with no gene match: 2. The CDR3 length is 13 residues. The CDR3 sequence is CASSLAPGGIQYF. The CDR3 region has the DNA TGTGCCAGCAGCTTAGCTCCGGGGGGCATTCAGTACTTC.

J is TRBJ1-2 and V is TRBV15; TRBD1 is a possible D gene (6 bases). The CDR3 is 15 amino acids. V lost 0 bases to trimming and J lost 8 bases, with 16 bases between them. CDR1 and CDR2 (germline): LNHNV, YYDKDF (reference sequence). The CDR3 region has the DNA TGTGCCACCAGCAGAGATAGGGCGGGGGGCGCCGGCTACACCTTC. Amino acids: CATSRDRAGGAGYTF.

This clone has only a few counts. The CDR3 DNA reads as TGTGCCAGCAGCTTAAGAAGGACAGGGGCCTCCGGGGAGCTGTTTTTT. This sequence encodes CASSLRRTGASGELFF. The chain is built from TRBV7-8 and TRBJ2-2; the match to TRBD1 covers 9 bases. Germline values: CDR1 SGHVS, CDR2 FQNEAQ. There are 16 residues in the CDR3. The V segment lost 2 bases and the J segment 6 bases; nucleotides outside the gene matches: 7.

The rearrangement joins TRBV6-4 to TRBJ2-3; 7 bases align to TRBD1. Germline values: CDR1 MRHNA, CDR2 SNTAGT. J was trimmed by 0 bases and V by 3 bases; bases with no gene match: 6. The CDR3 has 16 residues. Written as DNA, the CDR3 is TGTGCCAGCAGTGAAGGGACAGTCAGTAGCACAGATACGCAGTATTTT. It encodes CASSEGTVSSTDTQYF.

V gene TRBV5-5 combines with J gene TRBJ1-1; tentative D call: TRBD1 (5 bases). Looked up from germline, CDR1 is SGHKS and CDR2 is YYEKEE (reference sequence). Trimming shortened V by 0 bases and J by 0 bases, and 15 bases separated the two germline ends. The CDR3 consists of 17 residues. The CDR3 sequence is CASSLVSFGGMNTEAFF. The CDR3, as DNA: TGTGCCAGCAGCTTGGTCTCATTCGGGGGAATGAACACTGAAGCTTTCTTT.

This rearrangement joins TRBV2 to TRBJ2-5; D perhaps matches TRBD2 (6 bases). CDR3 length equals 12 residues. Trimming cost V 4 bases and J 3 bases, with 6 bases left between them. Germline-derived CDR1 and CDR2 are SNHLY and FYNNEI. The CDR3 region has the DNA TGTGCCAGCAGTGGACTAGAAGAGACCCAGTACTTC. The encoded protein is CASSGLEETQYF.

This chain connects TRBV18 to TRBJ2-7, with 9 bases matching TRBD2. The CDR3 has 14 amino acids. Trimming took 3 bases from V and 4 from J; bases not matched to a gene: 4. CDR1 is KGHSH, CDR2 LQKENI, per germline. The CDR3 protein is CASSPGGGAYEQYF. The CDR3 region has the DNA TGTGCCAGCTCACCCGGCGGGGGGGCTTACGAGCAGTACTTC.

The chain combines TRBV19 with TRBJ2-3; a possible D gene is TRBD1 (5 bases). Germline lookup yields CDR1 LNHDA and CDR2 SQIVND (reference sequence). This CDR3 contains 14 residues. Trimming took off 5 bases at V and 1 base at J, with 10 bases between the two ends. The CDR3 is CASSRQRRTDTQYF. The CDR3 DNA sequence: TGTGCCAGTAGTCGACAGAGGCGCACAGATACGCAGTATTTT.

The sample holds one count of this clone. The chain links TRBV28 to TRBJ1-6; D is uncertain. CDR3 length: 11 amino acids. Germline lookup yields CDR1 MDHEN and CDR2 SYDVKM. Trimming cost V 6 bases and J 7 bases, with 4 bases left between them. CDR3 DNA: TGTGCCAGCAGGTCGAATTCACCCCTCCACTTT. This translates into CASRSNSPLHF.

The chain has TRBV5-6 and TRBJ1-4; TRBD1 matches 11 bases. The CDR3 covers 16 residues. CDR1 SGHDT and CDR2 YYEEEE come from the germline V gene. Trimming removed 0 bases from V and 13 bases from J; junction bases left unmatched: 11. This CDR3 reads CASSLVADRGRGILFF. CDR3 sequence (DNA): TGTGCCAGCAGCTTGGTAGCGGACAGGGGGCGCGGGATACTGTTTTTT.

Regarding this clone: The sample carries other DNA sequences with the same CDR3. V is TRBV6-1 and J is TRBJ2-1, with 9 bases that match TRBD2. J was trimmed by 7 bases and V by 0 bases; bases with no gene match: 4. The germline V gene encodes CDR1 MNHNS and CDR2 SASEGT. The CDR3 consists of 15 residues. CDR3 DNA: TGTGCCAGCAGTGAAGCAGGCGGGGGGGGAAATGAGCAGTTCTTC. Its protein product is CASSEAGGGGNEQFF.

Only a few counts were recorded for this clone. The chain joins TRBV27 to TRBJ2-7; D might be TRBD2 (5 bases). The CDR3 totals 14 residues. V was shortened by 11 bases and J by 0 bases, with 17 bases between the two germline ends. Germline CDR1 is MNHEY and CDR2 is SMNVEV (reference sequence). CDR3 DNA sequence: TGTGCCTCCACCCTCGGGGTGGACTCCTACGAGCAGTACTTC. Protein product: CASTLGVDSYEQYF.

This chain connects TRBV20-1 to TRBJ2-1, with D hard to call. V lost 5 bases, J lost 8 bases, and 7 bases lay in between. Germline values: CDR1 DFQATT, CDR2 SNEGSKA (reference sequence). There are 10 residues in the CDR3. This CDR3 is CSAGVDEQFF. The CDR3 DNA follows: TGCAGTGCTGGAGTAGATGAGCAGTTCTTC.

The genes are TRBV19 and TRBJ1-5; D unclear. Germline V gene lookup returns CDR1 LNHDA and CDR2 SQIVND (reference sequence). This CDR3 is 15 amino acids long. The V end was cut by 1 base, the J end by 0 bases, with 7 bases between. CDR3 nucleotides: TGTGCCAGTAGTATAGCCCAGAATAGCAATCAGCCCCAGCATTTT. This gives the protein CASSIAQNSNQPQHF.

This chain connects TRBV4-1 to TRBJ1-1, with 7 bases matching TRBD1. There are 15 residues in the CDR3. Trimming at V came to 4 bases and at J to 1 base, leaving 6 bases not matched to a gene. Germline assignment: CDR1 MGHRA and CDR2 YSYEKL. In DNA form, the CDR3 reads TGCGCCAGCAGCCCAACAGGGGCGGGGAACACTGAAGCTTTCTTT. Amino acids: CASSPTGAGNTEAFF.

The rearrangement links TRBV28 to TRBJ2-1; D uncertain. Trimming took 5 bases from V and 3 from J, leaving 11 bases between them. Germline V gene sequence: CDR1 MDHEN, CDR2 SYDVKM. This CDR3 has 14 amino acids. The CDR3 loop reads CASSTPENYNEQFF. CDR3 sequence (DNA): TGTGCCAGCAGTACACCCGAAAACTACAATGAGCAGTTCTTC.

In its sample, this clone was seen a few times. At one end, the junction sequence differs from germline, possibly due to a read error. The chain has TRBV4-1 and TRBJ2-3, with 8 bases matching TRBD2. Germline loops: CDR1 MGHRA, CDR2 YSYEKL. This CDR3 is built from 15 residues. The CDR3 reads CASSQSRGGSFRDVF. In nucleotides, the CDR3 is TGCGCCAGCAGCCAATCACGGGGGGGTTCTTTCCGCGACGTTTTT.